Listed here are 21 T cell receptor beta chains from one sample, sequenced in a study of monozygotic twins with inflammatory bowel disease. Reprocessing the 5' RACE reads, TCRdb reports a single entry for every CDR3 protein and omits DNA. The sample spans over 100,000 distinct CDR3 sequences; the ten largest clones claim around 11%. Input material: blood. These receptors all stem from a human donor with ulcerative colitis or Crohn's disease, or a healthy co-twin of an affected twin (not recorded which).

This chain links TRBV11-2 with TRBJ2-7; the D gene TCRdb calls, TRBD2, cannot be checked with no DNA. The CDR3 is 16 residues long. Per germline, CDR1 SGHAT and CDR2 FQNNGV. The CDR3 reads CASSPRLAGGPEEQYF.

This clonotype is called medium-sized based on its frequency. This chain connects TRBV7-2 to TRBJ1-5; with no DNA, the TCRdb D assignment of TRBD1 cannot be verified. Germline CDR1 reads SGHTA; CDR2 reads FQGNSA. The CDR3 covers 15 residues. CDR3 sequence reads: CASSLRQGANQPQHF.

The chain has TRBV18 and TRBJ2-5; lacking DNA, the TRBD2 call made by TCRdb goes unchecked. This CDR3 has 14 residues. Germline CDR1 and CDR2: KGHSH and LQKENI. CDR3: CASSPRGLRGTQYF.

The gene calls are TRBV20-1 and TRBJ1-1; TCRdb returns TRBD1, unconfirmable since there is no DNA. The CDR3 has 15 amino acids. The germline V gene encodes CDR1 DFQATT and CDR2 SNEGSKA (reference sequence). CDR3 loop: CSAMSTGAMNTEAFF.

The chain is built from TRBV29-1 and TRBJ2-2. The V gene's germline CDR1 is SQVTM and CDR2 ANQGSEA. CDR3 length equals 11 residues. The CDR3 sequence is CSVVGAGELFF.

V usage is TRBV12-3 or TRBV12-4 and J usage is TRBJ1-5; without DNA, the TCRdb call of TRBD1 cannot be checked. The CDR3 runs 16 residues. CDR3 in amino acids: CASSPVGGTPVEPQHF.

The chain recombines TRBV12-3 or TRBV12-4 with TRBJ1-1; the D call of TRBD1 rests on TCRdb alone, since no DNA is present to check it. The CDR3 has 14 amino acids. The CDR3 loop is CASSQTGAGTEAFF.

CDR3 in amino acids: CASSLGGQETQYF. V is TRBV5-1 and J is TRBJ2-5. The CDR3 consists of 13 residues. CDR1 is SGHRS, CDR2 YFSETQ, per germline.

J is TRBJ2-1 and V is TRBV20-1. The CDR3 spans 14 residues. Germline lookup yields CDR1 DFQATT and CDR2 SNEGSKA (reference sequence). CDR3 sequence: CSARGLGHHNEQFF.

The chain combines TRBV7-8 with TRBJ2-2; TCRdb's D gene call, TRBD1, goes unchecked for lack of DNA. There are 16 residues in the CDR3. Germline CDR1 reads SGHVS; CDR2 reads FQNEAQ. CDR3 sequence: CASSLVGAWGTGELFF.

The chain carries TRBV7-2 and TRBJ2-3; TCRdb calls TRBD1, which cannot be checked without DNA. The CDR3 length is 12 residues. Per the germline V gene, CDR1 is SGHTA and CDR2 is FQGNSA. The CDR3 loop is CASSSPAGTQYF.

This chain links TRBV3-1 with TRBJ1-2; checking the TCRdb D call of TRBD1 is not possible without DNA. CDR3 length: 15 residues. Germline CDR1 reads LGHDT; CDR2 reads YNNKEL (reference sequence). The CDR3: CASSQPEGSNYGYTF.

This chain joins TRBV3-1 and TRBJ2-1. CDR1 LGHDT and CDR2 YNNKEL come from the germline V gene (reference sequence). This CDR3 is 14 amino acids long. The CDR3 loop is CASSLRLGYNEQFF.

This rearrangement joins TRBV6-5 to TRBJ1-4. This CDR3 is 18 amino acids long. Germline V gives CDR1 MNHEY, CDR2 SVGAGI. CDR3 loop: CASRGTKSEPATNEKLFF.

V is TRBV5-1 and J is TRBJ1-1; TCRdb reports TRBD1, a call that lacks DNA to check it against. CDR1 SGHRS and CDR2 YFSETQ come from the germline V gene. The CDR3 consists of 14 residues. This CDR3 is CASSFGQANTEAFF.

CDR3 amino acids: CSAIPGQGAYNEQFF. The chain links TRBV20-1 to TRBJ2-1; there is no DNA to check the TCRdb D call of TRBD1. The V gene's germline CDR1 is DFQATT and CDR2 SNEGSKA (reference sequence). The CDR3 sequence is 15 residues long.

J is TRBJ1-5 and V is TRBV19. The CDR3 is made up of 12 amino acids. The V gene's germline CDR1 is LNHDA and CDR2 SQIVND (reference sequence). The CDR3 region is CASSIWDQPQHF.

This chain links TRBV12-3 or TRBV12-4 with TRBJ2-7; the D gene TCRdb calls, TRBD2, cannot be checked with no DNA. CDR3 size: 14 residues. This chain's CDR3 is CASTPGSKFYEQYF.

The chain has TRBV12-2 and TRBJ2-1; without DNA, the TCRdb call of TRBD2 cannot be checked. TRBV12-2 is a recognized pseudogene. The CDR3 has 19 amino acids. The CDR3 spells CASRFDRLAGGSSYNEQFF.

V usage is TRBV6-2 or TRBV6-3 and J usage is TRBJ2-1; absent DNA, TCRdb's TRBD2 call cannot be checked. Germline-derived CDR1 and CDR2 are MNHEY and SVGEGT. The CDR3 extends over 16 amino acids. CDR3 region: CASSYRASDPYNEQFF.

The genes are TRBV10-3 and TRBJ2-2; the TRBD2 assignment by TCRdb is unverifiable without DNA. Germline-derived CDR1 and CDR2 are ENHRY and SYGVKD. The CDR3 covers 16 residues. This CDR3 reads CAISEPGLARSEELFF.